Sequencing of this T cell receptor beta chain was carried out in a study of blood T cell repertoires in COVID-19. Study background: Sites across the United States, Italy and Spain contributed samples from acute and convalescent COVID-19.

CDR3 length equals 16 residues. Trimming cost V 5 bases and J 2 bases; bases outside gene matches: 9. Per the germline V gene, CDR1 is MNHNY and CDR2 is SVGAGI (reference sequence). TCRdb keeps only in-frame clones here, not all; method: immunoSEQ multiplex PCR. Of under 300,000 clones in the sample, around 84% are singletons; the top ten hold roughly 1.4%. Only one count was recorded for this clone. Material for sequencing was peripheral blood. The genes are TRBV6-6 and TRBJ1-5, with TRBD1 matching over 7 bases. The source of this sequence is a woman aged 40 to 50 who had recovered from COVID-19. For the CDR3, the DNA is TGTGCCAGCAGTCTTACAGGGGCAGGAGGCAATCAGCCCCAGCATTTT. Translation gives CASSLTGAGGNQPQHF.